Only a few counts were recorded for the clone carrying this TCR beta chain. The target antigen is unknown. This specimen comes from a study of graft-versus-host responses after intestinal transplantation. Sequencing used immunoSEQ multiplex PCR; TCRdb keeps in-frame clones, though not all of them. The table includes roughly 120,000 clones, approximately 92% detected once. Germline loops: CDR1 SGHDT, CDR2 YYEEEE. Trimming shortened V by 1 base and J by 3 bases, and 12 bases separated the two germline ends. This CDR3 has 15 amino acids. The sequences come from unstimulated CD4+ T cells sorted from spleen or lymph node cells, collected before transplant. This receptor was obtained from a human donor who was the organ donor for an intestinal transplant. The chain combines TRBV5-6 with TRBJ2-3, with no clear D. The DNA of the CDR3 is TGTGCCAGCAGCTTGACGTCCCAGGAAACAGATACGCAGTATTTT. As protein: CASSLTSQETDTQYF.